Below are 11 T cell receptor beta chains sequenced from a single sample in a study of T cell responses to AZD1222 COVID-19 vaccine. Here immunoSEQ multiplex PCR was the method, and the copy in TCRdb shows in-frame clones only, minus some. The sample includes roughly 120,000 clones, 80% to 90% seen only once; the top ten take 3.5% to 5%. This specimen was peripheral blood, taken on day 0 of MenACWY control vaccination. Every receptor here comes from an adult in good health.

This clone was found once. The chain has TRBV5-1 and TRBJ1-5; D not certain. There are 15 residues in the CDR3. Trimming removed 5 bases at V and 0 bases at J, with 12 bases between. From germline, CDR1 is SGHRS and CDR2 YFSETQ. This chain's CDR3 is CASSSAGDSNQPQHF. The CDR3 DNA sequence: TGCGCCAGCAGTTCGGCAGGAGATAGCAATCAGCCCCAGCATTTT.

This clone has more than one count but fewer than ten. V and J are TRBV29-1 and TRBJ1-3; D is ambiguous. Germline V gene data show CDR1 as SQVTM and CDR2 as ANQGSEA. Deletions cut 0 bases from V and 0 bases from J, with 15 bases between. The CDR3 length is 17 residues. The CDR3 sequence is CSVEDRGDVRSGNTIYF. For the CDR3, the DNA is TGCAGCGTTGAAGATCGCGGTGACGTTCGCTCTGGAAACACCATATATTTT.

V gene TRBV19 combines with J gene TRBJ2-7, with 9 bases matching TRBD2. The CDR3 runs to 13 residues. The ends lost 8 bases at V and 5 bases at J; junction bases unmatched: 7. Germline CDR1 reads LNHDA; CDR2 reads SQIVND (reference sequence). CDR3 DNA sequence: TGTGCCAGTGGTGAACTAGCGGGCAACGAGCAGTACTTC. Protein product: CASGELAGNEQYF. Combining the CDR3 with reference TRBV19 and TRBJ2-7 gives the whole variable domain DGGITQSPKYLFRKEGQNVTLSCEQNLNHDAMYWYRQDPGQGLRLIYYSQIVNDFQKGDIAEGYSVSREKKESFPLTVTSAQKNPTAFYLCASGELAGNEQYFGPGTRLTVT.

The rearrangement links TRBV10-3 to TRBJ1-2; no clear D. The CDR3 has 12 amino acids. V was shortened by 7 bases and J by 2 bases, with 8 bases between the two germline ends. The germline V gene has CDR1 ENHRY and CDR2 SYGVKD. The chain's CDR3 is CAITSGNYGYTF. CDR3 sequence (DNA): TGTGCCATCACCTCGGGGAACTATGGCTACACCTTC.

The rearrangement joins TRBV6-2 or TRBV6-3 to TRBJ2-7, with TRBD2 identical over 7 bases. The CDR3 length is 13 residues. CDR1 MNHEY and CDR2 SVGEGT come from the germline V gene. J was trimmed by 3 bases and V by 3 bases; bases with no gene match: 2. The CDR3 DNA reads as TGTGCCAGCAGTTATGCGGGGGACTACGAGCAGTACTTC. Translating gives CASSYAGDYEQYF.

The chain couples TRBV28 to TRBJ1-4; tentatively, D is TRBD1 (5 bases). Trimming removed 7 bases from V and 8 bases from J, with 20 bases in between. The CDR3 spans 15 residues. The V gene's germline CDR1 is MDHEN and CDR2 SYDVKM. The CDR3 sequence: CASNAGDSLGEKLFF. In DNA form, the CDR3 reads TGTGCCAGCAATGCCGGGGACTCACTTGGCGAAAAACTGTTTTTT.

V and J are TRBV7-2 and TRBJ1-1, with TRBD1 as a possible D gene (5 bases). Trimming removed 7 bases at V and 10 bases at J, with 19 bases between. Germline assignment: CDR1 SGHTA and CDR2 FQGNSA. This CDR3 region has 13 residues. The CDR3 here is CASTHAPAGGAFF. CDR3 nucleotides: TGTGCCAGCACCCATGCGCCTGCGGGGGGAGCTTTCTTT.

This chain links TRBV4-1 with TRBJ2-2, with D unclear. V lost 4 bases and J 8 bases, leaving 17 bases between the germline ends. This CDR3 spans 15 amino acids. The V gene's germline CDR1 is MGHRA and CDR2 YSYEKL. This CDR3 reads CASSPQHPPLGELFF. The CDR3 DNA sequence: TGCGCCAGCAGCCCGCAGCACCCACCCTTAGGGGAGCTGTTTTTT.

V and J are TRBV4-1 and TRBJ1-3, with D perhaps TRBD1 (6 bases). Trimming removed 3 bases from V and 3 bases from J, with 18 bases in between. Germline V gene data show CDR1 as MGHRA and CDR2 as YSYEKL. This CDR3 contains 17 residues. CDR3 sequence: CASSHLVQGRVGNTIYF. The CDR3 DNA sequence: TGCGCCAGCAGCCACCTGGTCCAGGGGCGAGTTGGAAACACCATATATTTT.

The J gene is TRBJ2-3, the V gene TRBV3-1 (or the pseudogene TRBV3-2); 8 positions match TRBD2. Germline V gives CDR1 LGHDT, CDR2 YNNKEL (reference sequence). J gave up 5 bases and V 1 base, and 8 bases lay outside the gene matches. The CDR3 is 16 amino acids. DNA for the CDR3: TGTGCCAGCAGCCAAGCTTTGCGGGGGGTGGGAGATACGCAGTATTTT. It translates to CASSQALRGVGDTQYF.

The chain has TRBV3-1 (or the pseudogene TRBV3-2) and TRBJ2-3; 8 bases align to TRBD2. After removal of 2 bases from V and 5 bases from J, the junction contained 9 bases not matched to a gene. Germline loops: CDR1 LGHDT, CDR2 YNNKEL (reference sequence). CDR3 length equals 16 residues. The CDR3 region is CASSQFSGVAGDTQYF. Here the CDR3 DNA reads TGTGCCAGCAGCCAATTTAGCGGGGTAGCGGGAGATACGCAGTATTTT.